The following is a TCR beta chain sequence with its context. Its specificity is unknown. Patients were ruled out by autoimmune disease history or systemic immunosuppression. This sample is drawn from a study of OX40 agonist ivuxolimab in advanced cancers. Generated by immunoSEQ multiplex PCR, the TCRdb table keeps only in-frame clones and is missing some. The sample lists 50,000 to 75,000 clones, roughly nine tenths occurring once. The CDR3 has 15 amino acids. Germline V gene lookup returns CDR1 MNHNS and CDR2 SASEGT. V shed 4 bases and J 2 bases; nucleotides not matched to a gene: 5. Whole-study findings and limits: Partial responders treated at 0.1-3.0 mg/kg exhibited clonal expansion among the lowest measured. With doses of 0.1 to 3.0 mg/kg, CD4+ and CD8+ blood T cells had undergone clonal expansion by week 6.

The chain combines TRBV6-1 with TRBJ2-7; the match to TRBD2 covers 10 bases. This TCR derives from an adult with an advanced solid tumor such as melanoma, head and neck, liver or kidney cancer. The input for sequencing was CD4+ or CD8+ T cells sorted from blood, taken in a trial of the OX40 agonist ivuxolimab. DNA for the CDR3: TGTGCCAGCAGTGCCCAGACTAGCGGGCCCTACGAGCAGTACTTC. This gives the protein CASSAQTSGPYEQYF.